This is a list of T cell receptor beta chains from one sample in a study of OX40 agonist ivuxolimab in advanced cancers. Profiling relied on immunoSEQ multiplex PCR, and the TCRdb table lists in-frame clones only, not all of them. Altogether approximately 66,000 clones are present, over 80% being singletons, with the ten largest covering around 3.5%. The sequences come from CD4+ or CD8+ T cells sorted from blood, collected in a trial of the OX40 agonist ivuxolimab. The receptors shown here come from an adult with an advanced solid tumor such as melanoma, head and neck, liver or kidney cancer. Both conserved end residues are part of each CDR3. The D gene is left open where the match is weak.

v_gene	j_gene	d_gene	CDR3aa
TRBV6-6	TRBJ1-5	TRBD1	CASSHGQGAGQPQHF
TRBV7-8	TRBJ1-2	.	CASSAYRVGDGYTF
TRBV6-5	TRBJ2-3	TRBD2	CASSWGTSGSTDTQYF
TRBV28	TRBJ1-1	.	CASGGGGPATEAFF
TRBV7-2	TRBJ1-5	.	CASSFSNQPQHF
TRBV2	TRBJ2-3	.	CASSDVFTDTQYF
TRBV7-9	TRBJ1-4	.	CASSLDIGGAEKLFF
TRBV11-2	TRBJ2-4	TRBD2	CASSQPGGAGNIQYF
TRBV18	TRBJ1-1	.	CASSSTRQVNTEAFF
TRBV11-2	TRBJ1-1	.	CASSPQTGEAFF
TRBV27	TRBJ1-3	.	CASSPQNSDSGNTIYF
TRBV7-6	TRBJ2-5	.	CASSFGQPETQYF
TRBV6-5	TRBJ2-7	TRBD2	CASSSPGGYEQYF
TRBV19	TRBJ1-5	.	CASTLWGTYSNQPQHF
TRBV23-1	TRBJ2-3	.	CASSKGTDTQYF
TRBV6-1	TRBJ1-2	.	CASTPSYGYTF
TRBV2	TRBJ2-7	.	CASDGTYEQYF
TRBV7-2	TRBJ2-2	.	CASSPSGTGELFF
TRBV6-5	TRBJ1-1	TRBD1	CASSYGGWGQGKAFF
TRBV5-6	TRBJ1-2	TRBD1	CASSLGRDRVDYGYTF
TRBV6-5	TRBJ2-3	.	CASRSTDTQYF
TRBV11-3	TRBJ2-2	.	CASSLDATSRELFF
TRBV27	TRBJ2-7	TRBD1	CASTPLGTDRTNQQGRYEQYF
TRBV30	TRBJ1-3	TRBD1	CAWRGGPNTIYF
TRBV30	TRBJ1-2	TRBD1	CASKRDRAGGYTF
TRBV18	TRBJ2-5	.	CASSPERGAETQYF
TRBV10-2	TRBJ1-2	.	CASSESILGRKTNYGYTF
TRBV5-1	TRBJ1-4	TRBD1	CASSPYSGGGNEKLFF
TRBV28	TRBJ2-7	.	CASSLATLDEQYF
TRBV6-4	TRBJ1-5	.	CASRKGQPQHF
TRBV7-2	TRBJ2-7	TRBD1	CASSLNGTGVEQYF
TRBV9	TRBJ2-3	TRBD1	CASRDRATDTQYF
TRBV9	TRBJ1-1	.	CASSVAVQQNTEAFF
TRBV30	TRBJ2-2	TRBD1	CAWRKGGQGFGELFF
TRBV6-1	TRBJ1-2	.	CASSELDYGYTF
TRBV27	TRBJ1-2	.	CASSSHISRAGSNYGYTF
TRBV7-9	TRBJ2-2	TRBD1	CASSRDRNTGELFF
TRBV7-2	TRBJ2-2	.	CASSLRGGRSNTGELFF
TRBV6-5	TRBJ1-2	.	CASSYGAANGYTF
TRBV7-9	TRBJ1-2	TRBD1	CASSKGQGINYGYTF
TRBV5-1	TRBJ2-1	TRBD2	CASNQGLAGGPNEQFF
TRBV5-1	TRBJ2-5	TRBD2	CASGGSSGPQETQYF
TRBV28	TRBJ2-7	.	CASSLESFVSYEQYF
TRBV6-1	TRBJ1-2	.	CASSGDNGADYGYTF
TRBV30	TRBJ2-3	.	CAWALMGGTDTQYF
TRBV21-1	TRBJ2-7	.	CASSKEGEGIREQYF
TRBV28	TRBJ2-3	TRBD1	CASCTGGAPTDTQYF
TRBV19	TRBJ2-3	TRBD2	CASSYSGLVADTQYF
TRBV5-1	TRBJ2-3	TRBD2	CASSLGLAGGSTQYF
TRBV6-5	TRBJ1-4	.	CASSYSRDAEKLFF
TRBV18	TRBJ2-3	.	CASSPVTLVTDTQYF
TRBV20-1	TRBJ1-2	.	CTVDSGYGYTF
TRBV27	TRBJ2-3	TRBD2	CASSFPTSGGENTQYF
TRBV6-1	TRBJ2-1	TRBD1	CASSETDRVYEQFF
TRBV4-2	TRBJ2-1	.	CASSQVGRNNEQFF
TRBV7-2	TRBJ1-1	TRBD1	CASSFGVSQGATEAFF
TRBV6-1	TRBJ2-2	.	CASTRTRDTGELFF
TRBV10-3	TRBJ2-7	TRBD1	CAISQDFRDRGWEQYF
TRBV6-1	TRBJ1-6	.	CAGAEQGLSSPLHF
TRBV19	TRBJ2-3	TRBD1	CASSMSPGGSSSTDTQYF